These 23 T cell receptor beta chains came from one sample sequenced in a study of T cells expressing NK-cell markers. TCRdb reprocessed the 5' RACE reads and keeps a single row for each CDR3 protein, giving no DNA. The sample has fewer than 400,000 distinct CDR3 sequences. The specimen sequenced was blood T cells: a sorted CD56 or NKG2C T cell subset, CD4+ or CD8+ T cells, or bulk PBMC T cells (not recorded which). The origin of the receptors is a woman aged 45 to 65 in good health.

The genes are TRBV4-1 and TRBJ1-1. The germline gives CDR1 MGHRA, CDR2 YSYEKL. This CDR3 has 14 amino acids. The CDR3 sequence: CASRLSAEATEAFF.

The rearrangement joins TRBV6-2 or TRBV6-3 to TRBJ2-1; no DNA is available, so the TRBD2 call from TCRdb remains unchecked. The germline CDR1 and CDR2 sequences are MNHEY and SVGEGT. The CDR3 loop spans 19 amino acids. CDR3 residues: CASSYPPSGRALSYNEQFF.

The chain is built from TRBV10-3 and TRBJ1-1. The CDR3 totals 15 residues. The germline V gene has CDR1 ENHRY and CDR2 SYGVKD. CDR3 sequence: CAISDPGLENTEAFF.

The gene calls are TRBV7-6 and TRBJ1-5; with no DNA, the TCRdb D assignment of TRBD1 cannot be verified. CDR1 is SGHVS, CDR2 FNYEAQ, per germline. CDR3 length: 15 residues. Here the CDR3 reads CASSFRDGGNQPQHF.

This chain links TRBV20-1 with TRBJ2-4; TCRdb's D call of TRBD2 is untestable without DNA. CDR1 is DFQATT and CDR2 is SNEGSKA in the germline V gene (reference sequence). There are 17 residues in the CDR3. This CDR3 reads CSATRTSGRVGGNIQYF.

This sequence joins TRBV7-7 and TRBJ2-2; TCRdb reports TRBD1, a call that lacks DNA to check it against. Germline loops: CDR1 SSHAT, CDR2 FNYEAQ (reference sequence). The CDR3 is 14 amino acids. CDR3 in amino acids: CATTVDSYTGELFF.

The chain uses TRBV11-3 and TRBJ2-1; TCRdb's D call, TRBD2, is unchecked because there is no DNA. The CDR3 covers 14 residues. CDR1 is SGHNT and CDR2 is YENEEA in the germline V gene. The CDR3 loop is CASSSISGINEQFF.

This chain's CDR3 is CASSQDRSQPTPGELFF. The chain joins TRBV4-1 to TRBJ2-2. Germline loops: CDR1 MGHRA, CDR2 YSYEKL. The CDR3 loop spans 17 amino acids.

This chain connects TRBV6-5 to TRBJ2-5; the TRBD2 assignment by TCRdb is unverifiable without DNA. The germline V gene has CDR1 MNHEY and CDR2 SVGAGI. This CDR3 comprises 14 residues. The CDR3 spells CASNLAGVGETQYF.

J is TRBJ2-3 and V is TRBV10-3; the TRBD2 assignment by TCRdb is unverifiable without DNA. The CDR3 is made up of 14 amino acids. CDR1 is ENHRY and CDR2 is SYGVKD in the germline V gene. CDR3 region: CAIGRRGPEDTQYF.

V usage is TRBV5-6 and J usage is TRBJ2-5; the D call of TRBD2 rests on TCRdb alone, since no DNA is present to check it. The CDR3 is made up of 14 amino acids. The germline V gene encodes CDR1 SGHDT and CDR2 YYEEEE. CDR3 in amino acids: CASSGGIQHETQYF.

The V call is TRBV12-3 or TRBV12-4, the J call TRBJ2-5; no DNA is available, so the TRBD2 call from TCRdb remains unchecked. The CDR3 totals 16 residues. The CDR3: CASSLRPSGRVETQYF.

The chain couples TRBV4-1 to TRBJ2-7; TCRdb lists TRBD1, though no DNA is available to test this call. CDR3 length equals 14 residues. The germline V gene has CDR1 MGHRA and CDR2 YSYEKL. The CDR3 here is CASSQAGTFGEQYF.

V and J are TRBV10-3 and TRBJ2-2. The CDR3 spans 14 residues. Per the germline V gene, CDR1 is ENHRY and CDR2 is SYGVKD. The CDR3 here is CAIGNQVNTGELFF.

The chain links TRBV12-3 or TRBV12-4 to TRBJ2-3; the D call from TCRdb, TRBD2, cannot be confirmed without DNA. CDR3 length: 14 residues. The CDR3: CASSFLLSTDTQYF.

CDR3 amino acids: CATSDLGTGFGTGELFF. This chain links TRBV24-1 with TRBJ2-2; TCRdb proposes TRBD1, but this gene call is untestable without DNA. The CDR3 covers 17 residues. CDR1 and CDR2 from the germline V gene are KGHDR and SFDVKD.

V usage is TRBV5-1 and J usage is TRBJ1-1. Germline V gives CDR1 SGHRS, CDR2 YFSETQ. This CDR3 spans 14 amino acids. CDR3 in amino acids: CASSREVQTAEAFF.

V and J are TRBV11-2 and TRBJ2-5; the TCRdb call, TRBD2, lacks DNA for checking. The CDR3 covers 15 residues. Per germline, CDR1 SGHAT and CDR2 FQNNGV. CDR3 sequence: CASSLDVTSGRAQYF.

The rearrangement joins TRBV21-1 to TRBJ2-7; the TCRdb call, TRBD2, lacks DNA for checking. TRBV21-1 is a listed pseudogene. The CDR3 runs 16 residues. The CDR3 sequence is CASSKGPGSVTYEQYF.

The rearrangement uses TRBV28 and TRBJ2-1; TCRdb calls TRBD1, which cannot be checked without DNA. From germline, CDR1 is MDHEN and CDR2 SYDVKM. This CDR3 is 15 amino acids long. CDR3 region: CASRIQGTSNGEQFF.

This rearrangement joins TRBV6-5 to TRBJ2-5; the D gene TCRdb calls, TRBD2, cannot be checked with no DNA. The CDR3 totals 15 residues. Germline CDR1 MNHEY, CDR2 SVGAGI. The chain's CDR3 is CASSLGGIMAETQYF.

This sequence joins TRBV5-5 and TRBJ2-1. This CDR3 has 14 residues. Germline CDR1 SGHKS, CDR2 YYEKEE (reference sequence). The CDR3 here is CASSLIRYYNEQFF.

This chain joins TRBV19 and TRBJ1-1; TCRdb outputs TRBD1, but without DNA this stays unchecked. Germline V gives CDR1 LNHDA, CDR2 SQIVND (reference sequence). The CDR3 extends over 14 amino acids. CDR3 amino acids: CASSERGRNTEAFF.